The next 26 T cell receptor beta chains were all read from a single sample in a study of blood T cell repertoires in COVID-19. Only in-frame clones appear in the TCRdb table, and some are missing; sequencing was by immunoSEQ multiplex PCR. This sample has 150,000 to 200,000 clones, with just under 90% found just once. Sequenced: peripheral blood. The receptor set was obtained from a man between 18 and 35 years old with active or convalescent COVID-19.

This clone is a singleton in its sample. At the DNA level, this CDR3 is encoded by other sequences in the same sample as well. V gene TRBV5-1 combines with J gene TRBJ1-2; no reliable D call. Germline CDR1 SGHRS, CDR2 YFSETQ. CDR3 size: 14 residues. V lost 0 bases and J 4 bases, leaving 10 bases between the germline ends. CDR3 bases: TGCGCCAGCAGCTTGGTCCCGGGGTCCTATGGCTACACCTTC. This encodes CASSLVPGSYGYTF.

The rearrangement uses TRBV5-6 and TRBJ2-1, with D possibly being TRBD2 (5 bases). The CDR3 has 14 residues. Germline V CDR1 and CDR2: SGHDT, YYEEEE. With 3 bases removed from V and 6 bases from J, the gap between germline ends came to 13 bases. Here the CDR3 reads CASSWRGSLNEQFF. The CDR3 region has the DNA TGTGCCAGCAGCTGGAGAGGGAGCCTCAATGAGCAGTTCTTC.

The chain is built from TRBV18 and TRBJ2-6, with TRBD2 matching 7 bases. Germline CDR1 is KGHSH and CDR2 is LQKENI. V dropped 6 bases and J dropped 2; count of bases not matched to a gene: 7. This CDR3 has 16 amino acids. This CDR3 is CASSAGRVTGANVLTF. The CDR3 bases are TGTGCCAGCTCCGCAGGGAGGGTAACTGGGGCCAACGTCCTGACTTTC.

The genes are TRBV28 and TRBJ1-1, with 7 bases that match TRBD1. CDR3 length: 18 amino acids. V shed 6 bases, J shed 1 base, and the junction held 17 bases outside the gene matches. CDR1 is MDHEN and CDR2 is SYDVKM in the germline V gene. The CDR3 DNA is TGTGCCAGCAGCACCAGGATCAACAGGGGCGACCCGAACACTGAAGCTTTCTTT. It codes for CASSTRINRGDPNTEAFF.

J is TRBJ1-4 and V is TRBV19; D possibly corresponds to TRBD1 (6 bases). The V end was cut by 5 bases, the J end by 6 bases, with 13 bases between. The CDR3 is made up of 14 amino acids. Germline CDR1 is LNHDA and CDR2 is SQIVND (reference sequence). In DNA, the CDR3 is TGTGCCAGTAGTGAACAGGGCGACCATGAAAAACTGTTTTTT. It specifies CASSEQGDHEKLFF.

The V gene is TRBV12-3 or TRBV12-4, the J gene TRBJ1-2; TRBD1 aligns across 9 bases. This CDR3 comprises 11 residues. The CDR3 is CAQQGANGYTF. The CDR3 DNA reads TGTGCACAACAGGGGGCGAATGGCTACACCTTC.

This rearrangement joins TRBV11-2 to TRBJ2-1, with D unclear. Per the germline V gene, CDR1 is SGHAT and CDR2 is FQNNGV. This CDR3 comprises 12 residues. Trimming shortened V by 4 bases and J by 8 bases, and 9 bases separated the two germline ends. CDR3 coding DNA: TGTGCCAGCAGCTCAGGCTGGGATGAGCAGTTCTTC. Amino acid sequence: CASSSGWDEQFF.

The chain employs TRBV11-2 and TRBJ1-2, with D unresolved. V lost 0 bases and J lost 8, with 10 bases in between. The V gene's germline CDR1 is SGHAT and CDR2 FQNNGV. The CDR3 consists of 13 residues. CDR3: CASSLDLSSGYTF. In nucleotides, the CDR3 is TGTGCCAGCAGCTTAGATCTGAGTAGCGGCTACACCTTC.

The J gene is TRBJ1-1, the V gene TRBV7-2, with TRBD1 matching over 7 bases. J lost 3 bases, V lost 5 bases, and 6 bases had no gene match. Germline CDR1 SGHTA, CDR2 FQGNSA. The CDR3 is made up of 14 amino acids. This CDR3 is CASSTRTGHTEAFF. As DNA, the CDR3 is TGTGCCAGCAGCACCCGGACAGGCCACACTGAAGCTTTCTTT.

The V call is TRBV5-8, the J call TRBJ1-6; D gene uncertain. CDR3 length equals 16 residues. The V end lost 2 bases, the J end lost 6 bases, and 15 bases lay between the germline ends. Germline V gene sequence: CDR1 SGHTS, CDR2 YDEGEE. CDR3 nucleotides: TGTGCCAGCAGCTTTATTGACCGACGGGGTAATTCACCCCTCCACTTT. Translated: CASSFIDRRGNSPLHF.

The rearrangement joins TRBV24-1 to TRBJ2-5; D call uncertain. CDR1 is KGHDR and CDR2 is SFDVKD in the germline V gene. The CDR3 consists of 13 residues. Trimming left V 4 bases short and J 2 bases short, with 7 bases between. DNA of the CDR3: TGTGCCACCAGTGACTTGATACAAGAGACCCAGTACTTC. This gives the protein CATSDLIQETQYF.

This clone rates as medium-sized. The chain has TRBV23-1 and TRBJ1-6; the D is unclear. TRBV23-1 is an open reading frame, and its role is uncertain. This CDR3 has 15 amino acids. V lost 2 bases to trimming and J lost 8 bases, with 13 bases between them. The CDR3 region has the DNA TGCGCCAGCAGTCAACTCGCAGGTGTACATTCACCCCTCCACTTT. It codes for CASSQLAGVHSPLHF.

This clone was counted only a few times. The rearrangement links TRBV5-4 to TRBJ2-2, with 7 bases matching TRBD2. Per the germline V gene, CDR1 is SGHNT and CDR2 is YYREEE (reference sequence). After removal of 8 bases from V and 6 bases from J, the junction contained 10 bases not matched to a gene. The CDR3 has 14 amino acids. The CDR3 nucleotides are TGTGCCAGTCAGCGGGATAGGGCTCCCGGGGAGCTGTTTTTT. Translated: CASQRDRAPGELFF.

J is TRBJ1-5 and V is TRBV6-6; 10 bases are shared with TRBD1. This CDR3 has 17 residues. CDR1 is MNHNY and CDR2 is SVGAGI in the germline V gene (reference sequence). The V and J ends lost 5 bases and 6 bases, in that order; junction bases with no gene match: 13. The CDR3 sequence: CASSRYGTGALSQPQHF. The DNA for the CDR3 is TGTGCCAGCAGTAGATATGGGACAGGGGCTTTAAGTCAGCCCCAGCATTTT.

The chain uses TRBV6-5 and TRBJ1-1; 7 bases match TRBD1. The germline CDR1 and CDR2 sequences are MNHEY and SVGAGI. V lost 8 bases, J lost 1 base, and 7 bases stayed unmatched. The CDR3 covers 14 residues. CDR3 region: CASGRGLSNTEAFF. As DNA, the CDR3 is TGTGCCAGCGGAAGGGGGCTGTCGAACACTGAAGCTTTCTTT.

The V gene is TRBV7-9, the J gene TRBJ2-1; TRBD2 agrees at 9 bases. J lost 8 bases, V lost 5 bases, and 10 bases had no gene match. The CDR3 is made up of 15 amino acids. Per the germline V gene, CDR1 is SEHNR and CDR2 is FQNEAQ (reference sequence). CDR3 in DNA: TGTGCCAGCAGCCTTCAGGGACTAGCTCGCCATGAGCAGTTCTTC. It encodes CASSLQGLARHEQFF.

CDR3: CASTDRVNSPLHF. The CDR3 coding sequence is TGTGCCAGCACGGACAGGGTTAACTCACCCCTCCACTTT. The genes are TRBV25-1 and TRBJ1-6, with 8 bases lining up with TRBD1. Trimming took 7 bases from V and 10 from J; bases not matched to a gene: 6. Germline lookup yields CDR1 MGHDK and CDR2 SYGVNS. CDR3 length equals 13 residues.

The V call is TRBV5-6, the J call TRBJ1-2; no firm D call. V dropped 4 bases and J dropped 4 bases, with 8 bases sitting between them. The CDR3 is 12 amino acids. Germline CDR1 is SGHDT and CDR2 is YYEEEE. The CDR3 reads CASSELFYGYTF. CDR3 DNA: TGTGCCAGCAGCGAGCTCTTCTATGGCTACACCTTC.

This chain uses TRBV5-6 with TRBJ1-1; the D gene is possibly TRBD1 (6 bases). Trimming left V 0 bases short and J 9 bases short, with 18 bases between. This CDR3 contains 15 residues. CDR1 is SGHDT, CDR2 YYEEEE, per germline. The chain's CDR3 is CASSLALITDSKAFF. In DNA form, the CDR3 reads TGTGCCAGCAGCTTGGCGTTAATTACGGACAGTAAAGCTTTCTTT.

This clone is a singleton in its sample. V and J are TRBV18 and TRBJ1-2; possibly TRBD1 for D (5 bases). The CDR3 consists of 13 residues. Germline assignment: CDR1 KGHSH and CDR2 LQKENI. V lost 1 base and J lost 4, with 7 bases in between. The CDR3 region has the DNA TGTGCCAGCTCACCACGTCAGGGCTATGGCTACACCTTC. Translated, it gives CASSPRQGYGYTF.

This sequence joins TRBV5-4 and TRBJ1-6; 7 bases align to TRBD1. The V gene end was trimmed by 0 bases and the J gene end by 8 bases; junction bases not matched to a gene: 5. The CDR3 sequence is 15 residues long. The germline V gene has CDR1 SGHNT and CDR2 YYREEE (reference sequence). CDR3 DNA: TGTGCCAGCAGCTTGGGTCAGGGGGAACATTCACCCCTCCACTTT. It codes for CASSLGQGEHSPLHF.

The chain couples TRBV27 to TRBJ1-3, with D hard to call. The germline CDR1 and CDR2 sequences are MNHEY and SMNVEV (reference sequence). The CDR3 runs 17 residues. Trimming took 3 bases from V and 3 from J, leaving 18 bases between them. The CDR3 sequence: CASSLSGLSKGGNTIYF. CDR3 DNA: TGTGCCAGCAGTTTGTCAGGACTTTCCAAGGGTGGAAACACCATATATTTT.

The rearrangement joins TRBV2 to TRBJ1-3; TRBD1 matches at 8 bases. CDR1 SNHLY and CDR2 FYNNEI come from the germline V gene. The CDR3 covers 16 residues. Trimming removed 6 bases from V and 4 bases from J; junction bases left unmatched: 11. CDR3: CASRGRTGKDGNTIYF. The CDR3 region has the DNA TGTGCCAGCAGGGGGAGGACAGGGAAGGACGGAAACACCATATATTTT.

The V gene is TRBV11-1, the J gene TRBJ1-2; D may be TRBD1 (5 bases). Between the trimmed V and J ends, which lost 4 bases and 4 bases, there was a span of 10 bases. CDR3 size: 13 residues. Germline assignment: CDR1 SGHAT and CDR2 FQDESV (reference sequence). The CDR3 protein is CASSSGGPYGYTF. DNA for the CDR3: TGTGCCAGCAGCTCCGGGGGACCCTATGGCTACACCTTC.

As to this clone: Other nucleotide sequences in the sample specify the same CDR3. The gene calls are TRBV7-9 and TRBJ2-6; TRBD2 might be the D (5 bases). The germline CDR1 and CDR2 sequences are SEHNR and FQNEAQ (reference sequence). Trimming took off 3 bases at V and 1 base at J, with 13 bases between the two ends. The CDR3 is 17 amino acids. As DNA, the CDR3 is TGTGCCAGCAGCTTTAATACCGGAGGTTCTGGGGCCAACGTCCTGACTTTC. Protein sequence: CASSFNTGGSGANVLTF.

This clone was picked up one time. The V call is TRBV7-9, the J call TRBJ1-1, with D possibly being TRBD1 (5 bases). Germline V lookup: CDR1 SEHNR, CDR2 FQNEAQ (reference sequence). The CDR3 contains 13 residues. Between the trimmed V and J ends, which lost 4 bases and 8 bases, there was a span of 14 bases. The CDR3 loop is CASSSDSKREAFF. CDR3 DNA sequence: TGTGCCAGCAGCTCTGACAGCAAAAGAGAAGCTTTCTTT.